The 27 T cell receptor beta chains below all came from one sample that was sequenced in a study of shared clonotypes between healthy human individuals. Assay: immunoSEQ multiplex PCR; the TCRdb copy retains only in-frame clones and omits some. The sample lists some 530,000 clones, almost 80% seen once, with approximately 12% in the top ten. Input material: PBMCs. These receptors originate from a woman aged 40 to 50 in good health. Some clones in this sample may be carry-over from other donors' samples.

There are a few counts of this clone. J is TRBJ1-1 and V is TRBV7-2; no firm D call. CDR1 and CDR2 (germline): SGHTA, FQGNSA. CDR3 length equals 16 residues. V dropped 0 bases and J dropped 1 base, with 12 bases sitting between them. CDR3 loop: CASSLATAVKNTEAFF. In DNA, the CDR3 is TGTGCCAGCAGCTTAGCTACGGCCGTAAAGAACACTGAAGCTTTCTTT. Supplemented by reference TRBV7-2 and TRBJ1-1, the full variable domain reads GAGVSQSPSNKVTEKGKDVELRCDPISGHTALYWYRQSLGQGLEFLIYFQGNSAPDKSGLPSDRFSAERTGGSVSTLTIQRTQQEDSAVYLCASSLATAVKNTEAFFGQGTRLTVV.

This clone was seen only once. Other DNA sequences from this sample encode an identical CDR3 as well. The V call is TRBV6-1, the J call TRBJ1-1; tentatively, D is TRBD1 (5 bases). Germline V gene sequence: CDR1 MNHNS, CDR2 SASEGT. Trimming cost V 0 bases and J 1 base, with 9 bases left between them. This CDR3 is 15 amino acids long. CDR3 protein: CASSEAWGGNTEAFF. CDR3 DNA: TGTGCCAGCAGTGAAGCCTGGGGGGGGAACACTGAAGCTTTCTTT.

The J gene is TRBJ1-1, the V gene TRBV4-1, with D possibly being TRBD1 (5 bases). CDR1 MGHRA and CDR2 YSYEKL come from the germline V gene. V shed 0 bases and J shed 4 bases, with 9 bases lying between them. This CDR3 comprises 14 residues. CDR3 coding DNA: TGCGCCAGCAGCCAAGATTTAGGGGTCACTGAAGCTTTCTTT. Protein: CASSQDLGVTEAFF.

This chain links TRBV14 with TRBJ2-3; 11 nucleotides align to TRBD2. V dropped 0 bases and J dropped 0; count of bases not matched to a gene: 2. The CDR3 runs to 17 residues. Germline V gives CDR1 SGHDN, CDR2 FVKESK. CDR3 sequence reads: CASSQDLAGGSTDTQYF. The DNA for the CDR3 is TGTGCCAGCAGCCAAGACCTAGCGGGAGGAAGCACAGATACGCAGTATTTT.

The V and J genes are TRBV29-1 and TRBJ2-3; no clear D gene. Germline CDR1 is SQVTM and CDR2 is ANQGSEA. CDR3 length equals 10 residues. The V and J ends lost 5 bases and 7 bases respectively, with 7 bases between them. The CDR3 region is CSVFENTQYF. The DNA of the CDR3 is TGCAGCGTTTTTGAAAATACGCAGTATTTT.

J is TRBJ1-4 and V is TRBV4-3; unclear D gene. V was shortened by 5 bases and J by 8 bases, with 18 bases between the two germline ends. CDR1 is LGHNA, CDR2 YSLEER, per germline. The CDR3 contains 15 residues. CDR3 DNA: TGCGCCAGCAGCATTCAATTTGGAGGGTTAGAAAAACTGTTTTTT. This gives the protein CASSIQFGGLEKLFF.

V gene TRBV5-4 combines with J gene TRBJ2-7; 8 nucleotides line up with TRBD1. This CDR3 region has 16 residues. Germline V gene data show CDR1 as SGHNT and CDR2 as YYREEE (reference sequence). V trimming: 0 bases; J trimming: 4 bases; junction bases outside the gene matches: 9. The CDR3 reads CASSLDRTGWGYEQYF. The DNA of the CDR3 is TGTGCCAGCAGCTTGGACAGGACAGGGTGGGGTTACGAGCAGTACTTC.

This sequence joins TRBV6-5 and TRBJ2-3; 8 bases fit TRBD2. Germline V gene sequence: CDR1 MNHEY, CDR2 SVGAGI. The CDR3 loop spans 15 amino acids. J lost 5 bases, V lost 6 bases, and 10 bases had no gene match. The CDR3: CASSRPGLGLDTQYF. The CDR3 nucleotides read TGTGCCAGCAGCCGGCCGGGACTAGGGTTAGATACGCAGTATTTT.

This sequence joins TRBV21-1 and TRBJ2-7; the D call of TRBD1 is as the table states it, not checked on the DNA. TRBV21-1 is a documented pseudogene. The CDR3 consists of 15 residues. CDR3 sequence (DNA): TGTGCCAGCAGCAAAGCGCCAGGGCACCCCTACGAGCAGTACTTC. It codes for CASSKAPGHPYEQYF.

The J gene is TRBJ1-5, the V gene TRBV11-3; D remains unclear. Looked up from germline, CDR1 is SGHNT and CDR2 is YENEEA. The V end lost 6 bases, the J end lost 11 bases, and 11 bases lay between the germline ends. The CDR3 runs to 11 residues. The CDR3, as DNA: TGTGCCAGCAGGTCCGCCACGGCCCAGCATTTT. Translation gives CASRSATAQHF.

This clone was counted a single time. V and J are TRBV27 and TRBJ1-6, with 9 bases that match TRBD1. The CDR3 extends over 14 amino acids. Germline V gene lookup returns CDR1 MNHEY and CDR2 SMNVEV (reference sequence). With V trimmed by 7 bases and J by 9 bases, 7 bases remained unmatched. Here the CDR3 reads CASNQQGAISPLHF. Written as DNA, the CDR3 is TGTGCCAGCAACCAACAGGGGGCAATTTCACCCCTCCACTTT.

V usage is TRBV18 and J usage is TRBJ2-5; D possibly uses TRBD1 or TRBD2 (5 bases each). The CDR3 runs 13 residues. Trimming removed 6 bases at V and 3 bases at J, with 11 bases between. Germline CDR1 reads KGHSH; CDR2 reads LQKENI. The CDR3 here is CASSTGRKETQYF. The CDR3 nucleotides read TGTGCCAGCTCGACGGGACGGAAAGAGACCCAGTACTTC.

This clone was counted once. The chain couples TRBV28 to TRBJ2-5; no clear D. With 3 bases removed from V and 0 bases from J, the gap between germline ends came to 11 bases. The CDR3 sequence is 15 residues long. Per germline, CDR1 MDHEN and CDR2 SYDVKM. The CDR3 sequence: CASSFTQGYQETQYF. Here the CDR3 DNA reads TGTGCCAGCAGTTTCACTCAAGGATACCAAGAGACCCAGTACTTC.

This chain uses TRBV7-9 with TRBJ1-5, with 9 nucleotides matching TRBD1. The CDR3 is made up of 16 amino acids. CDR1 and CDR2 (germline): SEHNR, FQNEAQ (reference sequence). V shed 3 bases and J 1 base; nucleotides not matched to a gene: 4. DNA for the CDR3: TGTGCCAGCAGCTTTGGACAGGGGAGCAGCAATCAGCCCCAGCATTTT. Protein: CASSFGQGSSNQPQHF.

This clone was recorded a few times. The V gene is TRBV7-2, the J gene TRBJ2-7, with 7 bases that match TRBD2. The CDR3 is 14 amino acids. Trimming cost V 3 bases and J 3 bases; bases outside gene matches: 5. Germline V gene data show CDR1 as SGHTA and CDR2 as FQGNSA. CDR3 DNA: TGTGCCAGCAGCTTTGCGGGAGAGGTCTACGAGCAGTACTTC. It specifies CASSFAGEVYEQYF.

The rearrangement links TRBV6-1 to TRBJ2-1; D may be TRBD2 (6 bases). Germline V lookup: CDR1 MNHNS, CDR2 SASEGT. This CDR3 comprises 15 residues. V was shortened by 0 bases and J by 4 bases, with 10 bases between the two germline ends. This CDR3 reads CASSEAEGTYNEQFF. The CDR3 DNA is TGTGCCAGCAGTGAAGCGGAGGGGACTTACAATGAGCAGTTCTTC.

This clone appeared a single time. The chain joins TRBV12-5 to TRBJ2-1; 14 bases fit TRBD2. From germline, CDR1 is LGHNT and CDR2 FRNRAP. The length of the CDR3 is 17 residues. The V segment lost 5 bases and the J segment 5 bases; nucleotides outside the gene matches: 8. This chain's CDR3 is CASGGYPGLAGDNEQFF. DNA for the CDR3: TGTGCTAGTGGTGGATATCCGGGACTAGCGGGAGACAATGAGCAGTTCTTC.

In this sample, this clone turned up a few times. The rearrangement uses TRBV5-4 and TRBJ2-7; D ambiguous. The V end was cut by 4 bases, the J end by 1 base, with 15 bases between. This CDR3 is built from 15 residues. Germline V gives CDR1 SGHNT, CDR2 YYREEE (reference sequence). CDR3 nucleotides: TGTGCCAGCAGCCCGACTCCCCTGGGGTCCTACGAGCAGTACTTC. Protein sequence: CASSPTPLGSYEQYF.

This rearrangement joins TRBV6-1 to TRBJ1-5; D gene uncertain. The CDR3 contains 15 residues. Germline loops: CDR1 MNHNS, CDR2 SASEGT. Between the trimmed V and J ends, which lost 6 bases and 3 bases, there was a span of 15 bases. For the CDR3, the DNA is TGTGCCAGCAGGGGAGGATTGGACCACAATCAGCCCCAGCATTTT. Residues: CASRGGLDHNQPQHF.

This chain uses TRBV7-2 with TRBJ2-7; unclear D gene. The CDR3 runs 15 residues. V was pared by 4 bases and J by 1 base, with 14 bases between. Germline CDR1 SGHTA, CDR2 FQGNSA. CDR3 DNA: TGTGCCAGCAGCTCGACTTGGAAGGCATCCTACGAGCAGTACTTC. The encoded protein is CASSSTWKASYEQYF. Complete variable domain (other parts from reference TRBV7-2 and TRBJ2-7): GAGVSQSPSNKVTEKGKDVELRCDPISGHTALYWYRQSLGQGLEFLIYFQGNSAPDKSGLPSDRFSAERTGGSVSTLTIQRTQQEDSAVYLCASSSTWKASYEQYFGPGTRLTVT.

The J gene is TRBJ1-2, the V gene TRBV18, with TRBD1 identical over 8 bases. Germline V gene data show CDR1 as KGHSH and CDR2 as LQKENI. With V trimmed by 3 bases and J by 5 bases, 5 bases remained unmatched. The CDR3 is made up of 14 amino acids. In DNA, the CDR3 is TGTGCCAGCTCACCCTCTGACAGGGGTTATGGCTACACCTTC. Translating it yields CASSPSDRGYGYTF.

The gene calls are TRBV19 and TRBJ1-4; D unresolved. CDR3 length: 14 residues. V gave up 3 bases and J gave up 0 bases, with 5 bases separating them. Germline CDR1 and CDR2: LNHDA and SQIVND (reference sequence). The CDR3 spells CASSMMTTNEKLFF. The CDR3 DNA reads TGTGCCAGTAGTATGATGACAACTAATGAAAAACTGTTTTTT.

The rearrangement joins TRBV6-5 to TRBJ2-7; D may be TRBD2 (7 bases). V was cut by 4 bases and J by 6 bases, with 16 bases left in between. CDR3 length: 14 residues. In germline, CDR1 is MNHEY, CDR2 SVGAGI. This chain's CDR3 is CASSSLGGPGEQYF. CDR3 coding DNA: TGTGCCAGCAGTTCCCTCGGGGGGCCGGGCGAGCAGTACTTC.

This chain joins TRBV28 and TRBJ2-3; TRBD1 might be the D (5 bases). CDR1 and CDR2 from the germline V gene are MDHEN and SYDVKM. The CDR3 consists of 12 residues. Trimming cost V 8 bases and J 6 bases, with 12 bases left between them. The CDR3 sequence is CASGAPIDTQYF. In DNA form, the CDR3 reads TGTGCCAGCGGGGCGCCGATCGATACGCAGTATTTT.

This clone occurred a few times. The V gene is TRBV9, the J gene TRBJ2-3, with 13 bases aligning to TRBD2. V lost 3 bases and J lost 6; bases outside the gene matches: 7. The germline CDR1 and CDR2 sequences are SGDLS and YYNGEE. The CDR3 runs 16 residues. The CDR3 nucleotides read TGTGCCAGCAGCGCGGGACTAGCGGGGAGGGAGGATACGCAGTATTTT. This codes for CASSAGLAGREDTQYF.

The rearrangement links TRBV13 to TRBJ2-7; 8 positions match TRBD1. The junction had 8 bases not matched to a gene; V was cut back by 6 bases and J by 4 bases. The germline CDR1 and CDR2 sequences are PRHDT and FYEKMQ (reference sequence). This CDR3 is built from 14 residues. In nucleotides, the CDR3 is TGTGCCAGCAGGCGTTCAGGGGGCGCGTACGAGCAGTACTTC. Its translation is CASRRSGGAYEQYF.

The V call is TRBV11-2, the J call TRBJ2-7, with 7 bases identical to TRBD2. Trimming cost V 1 base and J 1 base; bases outside gene matches: 4. Germline CDR1 reads SGHAT; CDR2 reads FQNNGV. The CDR3 spans 15 residues. CDR3 DNA sequence: TGTGCCAGCAGCTTAGTCCCTAGCGGATCCTACGAGCAGTACTTC. It yields the protein CASSLVPSGSYEQYF.